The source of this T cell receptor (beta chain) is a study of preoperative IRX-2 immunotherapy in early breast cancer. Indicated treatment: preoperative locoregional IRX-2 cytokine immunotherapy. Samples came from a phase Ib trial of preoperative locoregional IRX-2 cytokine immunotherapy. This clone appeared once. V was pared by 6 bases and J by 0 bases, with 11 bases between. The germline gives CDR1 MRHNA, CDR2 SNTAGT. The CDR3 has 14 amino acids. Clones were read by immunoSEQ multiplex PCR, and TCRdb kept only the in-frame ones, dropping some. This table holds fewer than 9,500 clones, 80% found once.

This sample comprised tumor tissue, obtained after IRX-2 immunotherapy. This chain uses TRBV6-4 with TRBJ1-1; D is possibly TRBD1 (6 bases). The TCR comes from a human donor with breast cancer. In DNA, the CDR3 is TGTGCCAGCAGAAAGGGGGGGATGAACACTGAAGCTTTCTTT. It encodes CASRKGGMNTEAFF.